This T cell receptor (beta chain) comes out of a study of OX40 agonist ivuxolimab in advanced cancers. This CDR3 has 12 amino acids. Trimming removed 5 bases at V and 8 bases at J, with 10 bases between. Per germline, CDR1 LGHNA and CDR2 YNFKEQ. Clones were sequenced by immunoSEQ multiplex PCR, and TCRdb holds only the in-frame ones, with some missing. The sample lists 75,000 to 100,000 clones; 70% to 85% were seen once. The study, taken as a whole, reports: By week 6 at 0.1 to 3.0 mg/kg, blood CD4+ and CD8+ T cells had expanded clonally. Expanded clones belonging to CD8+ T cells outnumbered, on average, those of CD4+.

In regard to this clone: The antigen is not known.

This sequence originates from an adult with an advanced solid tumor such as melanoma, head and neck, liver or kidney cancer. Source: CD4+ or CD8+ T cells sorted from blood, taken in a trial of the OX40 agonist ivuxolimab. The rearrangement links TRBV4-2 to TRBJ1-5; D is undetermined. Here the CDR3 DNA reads TGTGCCAGCAGCTTGTATCCCGAGCCCCAGCATTTT. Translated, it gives CASSLYPEPQHF.